One and the same sample provided the 2 T cell receptor beta chains below, sequenced in a study of blood T cell repertoires in COVID-19. This table comes from immunoSEQ multiplex PCR, and its TCRdb copy is limited to in-frame clones, with some not included. This sample yields about 140,000 clones, of which 75% to 85% are seen a single time; 3.5% to 5% belongs to the top ten. Sequenced: peripheral blood. These TCRs come from a woman over 75 with active or convalescent COVID-19.

The gene calls are TRBV9 and TRBJ2-7, with D uncertain. The CDR3 runs 15 residues. V lost 0 bases and J 3 bases, leaving 13 bases between the germline ends. Germline V gene data show CDR1 as SGDLS and CDR2 as YYNGEE. The CDR3 DNA follows: TGTGCCAGCAGCGTAGGGCCAGGCAACAACTACGAGCAGTACTTC. Amino acid sequence: CASSVGPGNNYEQYF.

The gene calls are TRBV3-1 (or the pseudogene TRBV3-2) and TRBJ2-3; the match to TRBD2 covers 11 bases. The CDR3 is made up of 16 amino acids. Per germline, CDR1 LGHDT and CDR2 YNNKEL (reference sequence). V dropped 1 base and J dropped 7; count of bases not matched to a gene: 7. The CDR3 nucleotides read TGTGCCAGCAGCCAAGGAAGACTAGCGGGGTTGAATACGCAGTATTTT. This translates into CASSQGRLAGLNTQYF.